This TCR beta chain emerged from a study of stem cell transplantation in POMP-related autoinflammatory disease (dated by TCRdb to the early 2020s). With respect to the entire study: The study hypothesized that defective thymoproteasomes impair MHC class I-dependent CD8+ T-cell differentiation and positive selection, skewing the TRB repertoire. Before transplant, CD4+ naive T-cell skewing, low CD8+ T-cell proportions, and reduced T-cell cytokine secretion were observed in patients. DNA chimerism analysis after transplant demonstrated 100% donor engraftment of neutrophils and platelets for up to one year. The effect of POMP deficiency on T-cell receptor beta repertoire diversity and CDR3 characteristics was assessed using high-throughput TRB sequencing.

A word on this clone: The specificity of this receptor is unknown. One base away there is no much larger clone; base qualities are not given.

V is shortened by 3 bases, J by 6 bases, and the region joining them spans 20 bases. CDR1 and CDR2 were assigned from the germline V gene (reference sequence) as LNHDA and SQIVND. The CDR3 spans 16 residues, from the cysteine through the phenylalanine. CDR3 DNA only is kept here, 48 bases in frame from base 1. The library was generated by the immunoSEQ multiplex PCR assay. On the authors' methods: Shannon entropy, which accounts for clonal size distribution, was used to quantify repertoire diversity. The Gini-Simpson index (Simpson_1-D) was used to measure inequality in clonotype distribution. TCRdb took over this immuneACCESS table, retaining in-frame rearrangements with V and J assigned. Such tables are incomplete; in checked studies, under half of the missing clones stem from an unresolved V gene, and the remainder is unexplained. V and J calls and clone size are those listed in that table; D and trimming were worked out from the DNA. Within this sample are tens of thousands of clones, with approximately 91% of them counted one time only. Jointly, the top ten make up about 0.71% of the sample.

Broader findings and caveats from the paper: PRAID patients trended toward lower TRB diversity and higher clonality across all analyzed T-cell subsets. In PRAID patients, the trend toward increased clonality and lower diversity reached statistical significance only for regulatory T cells. The number of unique TRB V-J gene pairings in PRAID patients was restricted.

What this sample's time point label stands for: after hematopoietic stem cell transplant. PRAID was marked by prominent immunodeficiency together with autoinflammation. Before TRB sequencing, T-cell subsets (conventional T cells, CD8+ T cells, regulatory T cells, T follicular helper cells) were sorted. The TCR originated in a human patient with POMP-related autoinflammation and immune dysregulation (PRAID). A transplant means some T cells may be of graft donor rather than patient origin. This receptor chain uses TRBV19 and TRBJ1-2; no D gene call is confident. The source material was CD4+ T cells from PBMCs, sampled after stem cell transplantation. CDR3 loop: CASSITDGRPSDGYTF. DNA sequence: TGTGCCAGTAGTATTACAGATGGGCGGCCGTCGGATGGCTACACCTTC.